This is a list of T cell receptor beta chains from one sample in a study of T cell responses to AZD1222 COVID-19 vaccine. Libraries were prepared by immunoSEQ multiplex PCR; TCRdb keeps only in-frame clonotypes and omits some of them. Found here are about 110,000 clones, under 95% of them singletons; the top ten hold about 8.3%. The material sequenced was peripheral blood, taken on day 0 of AZD1222 vaccination. The receptors were gathered from an adult in good health. Both conserved end residues are trimmed from each CDR3.

TRBV27	TRBJ2-7	10	ASRDFSYEQY
TRBV7-8	TRBJ1-5	13	ASTDSGAQTQPQH
TRBV19	TRBJ1-4	11	ASSEQKNEKLF
TRBV5-1	TRBJ1-1	10	ASSLVGDEAF
TRBV19	TRBJ2-2	12	ASSNQGANGELF
TRBV5-6	TRBJ2-7	9	ASTSGYEQY
TRBV14	TRBJ1-1	13	ASSQDLSMNTEAF
TRBV5-1	TRBJ1-1	14	ASSLGDRGHQTEAF
TRBV7-6	TRBJ1-6	13	ASSLAGTGNSPLH
TRBV7-9	TRBJ2-1	11	ASLIAGRDEQF
TRBV2	TRBJ1-2	12	ASTREGKGYGYT
TRBV13	TRBJ1-3	12	ASSYGLSGNTIY
TRBV6-5	TRBJ2-5	13	ASTKPSGGRETQY
TRBV6-4	TRBJ2-5	11	ASSAAVIETQY
TRBV29-1	TRBJ2-1	13	SGSSGASSYNEQF
TRBV7-3	TRBJ2-5	12	ASSLAGARETQY
TRBV12-3/TRBV12-4	TRBJ1-5	11	ASSFGVRQPQH
TRBV5-1	TRBJ2-5	12	ASSFRTGVETQY
TRBV11-2	TRBJ1-1	12	ASSPGAQSAEAF
TRBV30	TRBJ1-1	11	AWSETGNTEAF
TRBV20-1	TRBJ2-3	9	SAVDRDTQY
TRBV7-9	TRBJ2-5	12	ASSFVAMGETQY
TRBV5-1	TRBJ2-1	12	ASARDRGRDEQF
TRBV2	TRBJ1-4	17	ASSEEFVGGTRASGKLF
TRBV10-3	TRBJ1-1	14	ATSGGNRLKNTEAF
TRBV19	TRBJ2-6	16	ASSIDGAGSSGANVLT
TRBV6-5	TRBJ1-1	12	ASSPDRGNTEAF
TRBV18	TRBJ1-2	12	ASASGRTNYGYT
TRBV19	TRBJ1-1	11	ASILGAGGEAF
TRBV30	TRBJ2-3	10	AWSVEGRAQY
TRBV12-3/TRBV12-4	TRBJ2-7	9	ASSFLGEQY
TRBV24-1	TRBJ2-1	16	ATSEPVGTLNSYNEQF
TRBV3-1/TRBV3-2	TRBJ1-5	12	ASSPQHSNQPQH
TRBV3-1/TRBV3-2	TRBJ2-7	12	ASSQETTLYEQY
TRBV19	TRBJ2-7	11	ASSIQYSYEQY
TRBV28	TRBJ1-1	13	ASSSSGTGAVEAF
TRBV5-4	TRBJ2-1	13	ASSSRDRGRNEQF
TRBV28	TRBJ1-5	13	ASRLPGQGNQPQH
TRBV29-1	TRBJ1-2	11	SGGTGGNYGYT
TRBV12-5	TRBJ2-1	13	ASGLGRGLDNEQF
TRBV6-5	TRBJ1-1	11	ASSSTGRNEAF
TRBV10-1	TRBJ1-2	11	ASSESVFGGYT
TRBV28	TRBJ2-7	10	ASRGGSYEQY
TRBV19	TRBJ2-2	12	ASSIALAAGELF
TRBV14	TRBJ2-1	13	ASSQDRGAYNEQF
TRBV2	TRBJ2-1	11	ASSGKTGHEQF
TRBV5-6	TRBJ1-5	13	ASSLRGTVNQPQH
TRBV2	TRBJ2-7	11	ASGRQRDYEQY
TRBV3-1/TRBV3-2	TRBJ1-6	15	ASSQRRAGTGNSPLH
TRBV2	TRBJ2-4	13	ASSESQRTKNIQY
TRBV30	TRBJ1-2	12	AWSRGQGLFGYT
TRBV19	TRBJ2-1	12	ASSISRGQGEQF
TRBV20-1	TRBJ2-3	12	SASSAEEEDTQY
TRBV4-2	TRBJ2-1	14	ASSQPEAGGGNEQF
TRBV9	TRBJ2-1	12	ASSATGSNNEQF
TRBV7-9	TRBJ2-1	16	ASSGTSGGERAYNEQF
TRBV7-8	TRBJ2-7	12	ASSLKGKPYEQY
TRBV5-6	TRBJ2-1	12	ASRWRGAGNEQF
TRBV28	TRBJ1-4	17	ASSPLKKGGGAGNEKLF
TRBV28	TRBJ2-1	11	ATERGGLNEQF